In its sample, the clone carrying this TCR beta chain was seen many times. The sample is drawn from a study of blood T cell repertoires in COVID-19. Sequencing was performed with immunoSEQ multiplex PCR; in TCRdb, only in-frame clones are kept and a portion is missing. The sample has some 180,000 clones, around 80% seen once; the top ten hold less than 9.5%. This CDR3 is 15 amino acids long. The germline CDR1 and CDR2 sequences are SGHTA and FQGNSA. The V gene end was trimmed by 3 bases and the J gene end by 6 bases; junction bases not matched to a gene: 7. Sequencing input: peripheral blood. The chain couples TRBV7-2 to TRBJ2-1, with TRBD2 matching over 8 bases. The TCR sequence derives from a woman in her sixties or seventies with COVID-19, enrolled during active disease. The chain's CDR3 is CASSLGSGKSNEQFF. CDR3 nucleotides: TGTGCCAGCAGCTTGGGTAGCGGGAAGAGCAATGAGCAGTTCTTC. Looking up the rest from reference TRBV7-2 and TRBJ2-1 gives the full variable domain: GAGVSQSPSNKVTEKGKDVELRCDPISGHTALYWYRQSLGQGLEFLIYFQGNSAPDKSGLPSDRFSAERTGGSVSTLTIQRTQQEDSAVYLCASSLGSGKSNEQFFGPGTRLTVL.